Listed below are T cell receptor beta chains from one sample, sequenced in a study of T-cell reconstitution after alpha-beta-depleted transplantation in children. A single record per CDR3 protein comes from TCRdb applying MiXCR to the PCR reads. The table records roughly 400,000 distinct CDR3 sequences, roughly 44% of them present only once. The sequencing used PBMCs, collected before TCRalphabeta/CD19-depleted stem cell transplant. The receptors originated from a girl aged 2-10 years with aplastic anemia, due to receive a stem cell transplant. Each CDR3 is given with its conserved first and last residue. A D gene is named only where the DNA matches it firmly. Some rows have no size entry. The others give once, few or many, or a class for an expanded clone.

length: 16; J: TRBJ2-2; V: TRBV5-1; D: TRBD2; size: .; DNA: TGCGCCAGCAGCTTGGGAGTAGCGGGAGCTCAAGGGGAGCTGTTTTTT; CDR3: CASSLGVAGAQGELFF
length: 15; J: TRBJ2-2; V: TRBV28; D: .; size: few; DNA: TGTGCCAGCAGAAAGAACAGTCCGAACACCGGGGAGCTGTTTTTT; CDR3: CASRKNSPNTGELFF
length: 14; J: TRBJ1-2; V: TRBV5-5; D: .; size: .; DNA: TGTGCCATCAGCCGTTCCGATACGGTCTATGGCTACACCTTC; CDR3: CAISRSDTVYGYTF
length: 14; J: TRBJ1-1; V: TRBV19; D: TRBD1; size: few; DNA: TGTGCCAGTAGTATCGGGACAGGGTTTCCTGAAGCTTTCTTT; CDR3: CASSIGTGFPEAFF
length: 15; J: TRBJ1-5; V: TRBV20-1; D: .; size: .; DNA: TGCAGTGCTAGCCCCGACACTTATAGCAATCAGCCCCAGCATTTT; CDR3: CSASPDTYSNQPQHF
length: 16; J: TRBJ2-3; V: TRBV4-1; D: .; size: .; DNA: TGCGCCAGCAGCCAAGTTGAAGGGTGGAGCACAGATACGCAGTATTTT; CDR3: CASSQVEGWSTDTQYF
length: 17; J: TRBJ1-1; V: TRBV6-2/TRBV6-3; D: .; size: .; DNA: TGTGCCAGCAGTTACCCCCGACAGCTACCTATGAACACTGAAGCTTTCTTT; CDR3: CASSYPRQLPMNTEAFF
length: 15; J: TRBJ1-1; V: TRBV7-3; D: .; size: many; DNA: TGTGCCAGCAGCTTAAGCCGAACAGGGCTGGGTGAAGCTTTCTTT; CDR3: CASSLSRTGLGEAFF
length: 14; J: TRBJ2-3; V: TRBV10-3; D: .; size: many; DNA: TGTGCCATCAGTTCGGGGCCCCTCACAGATACGCAGTATTTT; CDR3: CAISSGPLTDTQYF
length: 14; J: TRBJ2-2; V: TRBV3-1; D: .; size: .; DNA: TGTGCCAGCAGGACACGGGGCAATACCGGGGAGCTGTTTTTT; CDR3: CASRTRGNTGELFF
length: 16; J: TRBJ2-1; V: TRBV5-1; D: TRBD2; size: once; DNA: TGCGCCAGCAGCAAGGTGGGCGGGGGGCGAAACAATGAGCAGTTCTTC; CDR3: CASSKVGGGRNNEQFF
length: 16; J: TRBJ2-3; V: TRBV18; D: TRBD1; size: .; DNA: TGTGCCAGCTCATCTCAGGGGGCTAGGGCACGAGATACGCAGTATTTT; CDR3: CASSSQGARARDTQYF
length: 14; J: TRBJ2-1; V: TRBV5-1; D: .; size: .; DNA: TGCGCCAGCAGTTCCGGACAGCTTGACAATGAGCAGTTCTTC; CDR3: CASSSGQLDNEQFF
length: 18; J: TRBJ2-5; V: TRBV4-1; D: .; size: .; DNA: TGCGCCAGCAGCCCCCAGCAAGCCTTTAAGGAGGGTGGAGAGACCCAGTACTTC; CDR3: CASSPQQAFKEGGETQYF
length: 11; J: TRBJ1-5; V: TRBV20-1; D: TRBD1; size: .; DNA: TGCAGTGCTCCTTACAGGGGCACCCAGCATTTT; CDR3: CSAPYRGTQHF
length: 18; J: TRBJ2-3; V: TRBV24-1; D: TRBD2; size: .; DNA: TGTGCCACCAGTGATGCATCGGCGGGGGTTACACGTCCAGATACGCAGTATTTT; CDR3: CATSDASAGVTRPDTQYF
length: 11; J: TRBJ2-5; V: TRBV29-1; D: TRBD1; size: .; DNA: TGCAGCGTAGACAGGGCTGAGACCCAGTACTTC; CDR3: CSVDRAETQYF
length: 15; J: TRBJ2-4; V: TRBV20-1; D: .; size: few; DNA: TGCAGTGCTAGAACCCCCCCGGTAGCCAAAAACATTCAGTACTTC; CDR3: CSARTPPVAKNIQYF
length: 15; J: TRBJ1-6; V: TRBV15; D: .; size: .; DNA: TGTGCCACCAGCAGGACGCAGGGGTATAATTCACCCCTCCACTTT; CDR3: CATSRTQGYNSPLHF
length: 18; J: TRBJ2-3; V: TRBV11-1; D: TRBD2; size: few; DNA: TGTGCCAGCACCCGCCCTCAAACCAGCGGGATGCCATCGGATACGCAGTATTTT; CDR3: CASTRPQTSGMPSDTQYF
length: 13; J: TRBJ1-1; V: TRBV7-2; D: .; size: few; DNA: TGTGCCAGCAGCTTAAAGCCAGGGCTTGAAGCTTTCTTT; CDR3: CASSLKPGLEAFF
length: 16; J: TRBJ2-1; V: TRBV7-2; D: .; size: .; DNA: TGTGCCAGCAGCTTATGGAGACTCCCACCGAGGAATGAGCAGTTCTTC; CDR3: CASSLWRLPPRNEQFF
length: 16; J: TRBJ2-7; V: TRBV11-2; D: TRBD2; size: .; DNA: TGTGCCAGCAGCAGAGACGTAGCGGGAGGGCGGTACGAGCAGTACTTC; CDR3: CASSRDVAGGRYEQYF
length: 12; J: TRBJ1-1; V: TRBV3-1; D: .; size: .; DNA: TGTGCCAGCAGCCAAGTAACCTCTGAAGCTTTCTTT; CDR3: CASSQVTSEAFF
length: 15; J: TRBJ2-1; V: TRBV28; D: .; size: few; DNA: TGTGCCAGCAGTTTCTACTCCTCGTCATTCGATGAGCAGTTCTTC; CDR3: CASSFYSSSFDEQFF
length: 14; J: TRBJ2-3; V: TRBV6-1; D: .; size: few; DNA: TGTGCCAGCGTAGCAACCGCAAACACAGATACGCAGTATTTT; CDR3: CASVATANTDTQYF
length: 12; J: TRBJ1-1; V: TRBV10-3; D: .; size: .; DNA: TGTGCCATCAGTAAAGAGGGGGGTGAAGCTTTCTTT; CDR3: CAISKEGGEAFF
length: 13; J: TRBJ2-7; V: TRBV5-1; D: .; size: .; DNA: TGCGCCAGCAGCTTGGAGAACGGCTACGAGCAGTACTTC; CDR3: CASSLENGYEQYF
length: 15; J: TRBJ1-1; V: TRBV5-1; D: .; size: few; DNA: TGCGCCAGCAGCCGGGGGACGGGAGGGAGCACTGAAGCTTTCTTT; CDR3: CASSRGTGGSTEAFF
length: 14; J: TRBJ2-1; V: TRBV27; D: TRBD1; size: many; DNA: TGTGCCAGCAGTTTATCGAACGACAGGGGTGAGCAGTTCTTC; CDR3: CASSLSNDRGEQFF
length: 19; J: TRBJ2-7; V: TRBV20-1; D: TRBD2; size: .; DNA: TGCAGTGCTAGAGAGAGGAATCTACTAGCGGGAGGGTTCTCCTACGAGCAGTACTTC; CDR3: CSARERNLLAGGFSYEQYF
length: 14; J: TRBJ2-5; V: TRBV12-3/TRBV12-4; D: TRBD1; size: .; DNA: TGTGCCAGCAGTTTGACAGGGATCATAGAGACCCAGTACTTC; CDR3: CASSLTGIIETQYF
length: 13; J: TRBJ1-2; V: TRBV13; D: .; size: .; DNA: TGTGCCAGCAGCTCAACGCCGGGTTATGGCTACACCTTC; CDR3: CASSSTPGYGYTF
length: 12; J: TRBJ2-3; V: TRBV29-1; D: .; size: .; DNA: TGCAGCGTCTCGGGTGGCACAGATACGCAGTATTTT; CDR3: CSVSGGTDTQYF
length: 19; J: TRBJ2-1; V: TRBV5-1; D: TRBD2; size: .; DNA: TGCGCCAGAAGCTTGGGAGGCGGGGGGCCGTTTAGCTCCTACAATGAGCAGTTCTTC; CDR3: CARSLGGGGPFSSYNEQFF
length: 14; J: TRBJ2-7; V: TRBV5-1; D: .; size: .; DNA: TGCGCCAGCAGCTTCGACAGGACTTCCTACGAGCAGTACTTC; CDR3: CASSFDRTSYEQYF
length: 11; J: TRBJ2-1; V: TRBV20-1; D: .; size: many; DNA: TGCAGTGCTAGCGGGGACTATGAGCAGTTCTTC; CDR3: CSASGDYEQFF
length: 15; J: TRBJ2-5; V: TRBV28; D: .; size: .; DNA: TGTGCCAGCAGTTTATTAGGCGGGATTCAAGAGACCCAGTACTTC; CDR3: CASSLLGGIQETQYF
length: 14; J: TRBJ2-1; V: TRBV29-1; D: TRBD1; size: many; DNA: TGCAGCGTTTTAGGGGACAGGGGGCGAGTTGAGCAGTTCTTC; CDR3: CSVLGDRGRVEQFF
length: 16; J: TRBJ2-3; V: TRBV11-1; D: .; size: .; DNA: TGTGCCAGCAGCTTACGTGGGGCGGTTCGGGCAGATACGCAGTATTTT; CDR3: CASSLRGAVRADTQYF
length: 11; J: TRBJ2-5; V: TRBV5-6; D: .; size: .; DNA: TGTACCAGCAGCTTCTTGGAGACCCAGTACTTC; CDR3: CTSSFLETQYF
length: 12; J: TRBJ2-3; V: TRBV29-1; D: .; size: few; DNA: TGCAGCGTTGCGCGGAGCACAGATACGCAGTATTTT; CDR3: CSVARSTDTQYF
length: 15; J: TRBJ2-7; V: TRBV7-8; D: .; size: .; DNA: TGTGCCAGCAGCTTATCTACAGGGAGGAACTACGAGCAGTACTTC; CDR3: CASSLSTGRNYEQYF
length: 15; J: TRBJ2-3; V: TRBV5-1; D: TRBD2; size: many; DNA: TGCGCCAGCAGCTTGGAGGGCGGGAGCGCTCAGACGCAGTATTTT; CDR3: CASSLEGGSAQTQYF
length: 15; J: TRBJ2-1; V: TRBV15; D: .; size: .; DNA: TGTGCCACCAGCACCCCGGAAGGCTCATCCAATGAGCAGTTCTTC; CDR3: CATSTPEGSSNEQFF
length: 16; J: TRBJ2-7; V: TRBV2; D: TRBD2; size: many; DNA: TGTGCCAGCATAGGACTAGCGGGGCGCAGCTCCTACGAGCAGTACTTC; CDR3: CASIGLAGRSSYEQYF
length: 13; J: TRBJ1-1; V: TRBV7-9; D: .; size: .; DNA: TGTGCCAGCAGCTTGGGAACGGGAAGAGAAGCTTTCTTT; CDR3: CASSLGTGREAFF
length: 15; J: TRBJ2-3; V: TRBV7-9; D: .; size: .; DNA: TGTGCCAGCAGCTCACCGACCGGGGGGCCAGATACGCAGTATTTT; CDR3: CASSSPTGGPDTQYF